This is a list of T cell receptor beta chains from one sample in a study of monozygotic twins with inflammatory bowel disease. For each CDR3 protein, TCRdb gives one entry from its re-call of the 5' RACE reads, without DNA. This table lists more than 300,000 distinct CDR3 sequences. The material sequenced was blood. These receptor sequences come from a human donor with ulcerative colitis or Crohn's disease, or a healthy co-twin of an affected twin (not recorded which). Each CDR3 is given with its conserved first and last residue.

j_call v_call cdr3_length cdr3_aa
TRBJ1-4 TRBV2 13 CASSRDLQGKLFF
TRBJ2-6 TRBV20-1 13 CSVPLEGANVLTF
TRBJ2-7 TRBV6-1 16 CASSGTGAGINYEQYF
TRBJ1-6 TRBV7-2 15 CASSPREHNNSPLHF
TRBJ2-1 TRBV7-9 13 CASSDLGQSGQFF
TRBJ2-3 TRBV7-2 17 CASSLAFLAGSTDTQYF
TRBJ2-7 TRBV19 14 CASSIRIDLYEQYF
TRBJ2-5 TRBV30 16 CAWSGRTSGGARTQYF
TRBJ1-5 TRBV6-2/TRBV6-3 13 CASSYGYGVPQHF
TRBJ2-5 TRBV19 14 CASRPGGALETQYF
TRBJ1-2 TRBV7-3 17 CASSSQTGRHGPSGYTF
TRBJ2-3 TRBV27 14 CASSFGQNTDTQYF
TRBJ2-7 TRBV3-1 16 CASSLHLRVRSVEQYF
TRBJ2-5 TRBV2 14 CASSETLRRETQYF
TRBJ1-2 TRBV3-1 12 CASSQARYGYTF
TRBJ2-1 TRBV7-2 16 CASSSQGLAGNNEQFF
TRBJ1-4 TRBV4-2 17 CASSQTAPTPANEKLFF
TRBJ1-3 TRBV5-5 16 CASSLGDTISGNTIYF
TRBJ2-1 TRBV29-1 12 CSVSGTGWWQFF
TRBJ2-1 TRBV12-3/TRBV12-4 16 CASSFVAAGKDNEQFF
TRBJ2-1 TRBV20-1 16 CSARDGGGIINTQQFF
TRBJ2-1 TRBV12-3/TRBV12-4 12 CASSHSYNEQFF
TRBJ2-3 TRBV4-2 15 CASSEEWGNTDTQNF
TRBJ2-7 TRBV18 14 CASSPRNGHYEQYF
TRBJ2-1 TRBV5-1 17 CASSPNLAGGPYNEQFF
TRBJ2-2 TRBV20-1 19 CSARDPAGEITANTGELFF
TRBJ1-1 TRBV5-6 16 CASSPDGTAADTEAFF
TRBJ2-5 TRBV7-9 16 CASSPLGARSQETQYF
TRBJ2-2 TRBV6-5 15 CASSYFGTSVGELFF
TRBJ1-5 TRBV20-1 15 CSAVRDTLSNQPQHF
TRBJ1-1 TRBV18 13 CASSPRIGTEAFF
TRBJ2-1 TRBV9 15 CASSFPAGAGNEQFF
TRBJ2-3 TRBV4-3 16 CASSRLAGGNSDTQYF
TRBJ1-5 TRBV7-2 15 CASSPGGVINQPQHF
TRBJ1-6 TRBV7-2 16 CASSLMGNGLNSPLHF
TRBJ1-5 TRBV5-1 12 CSSSLASGPSIF
TRBJ2-7 TRBV9 15 CASSVGTGRPHEQYF
TRBJ1-5 TRBV6-1 14 CASSWTGPDQPQHF
TRBJ1-2 TRBV12-3/TRBV12-4 12 CASSFSGTGYTF
TRBJ2-7 TRBV4-3 13 CASSFGTSYEQYF
TRBJ2-4 TRBV12-3/TRBV12-4 12 CASSFGHYIQYF
TRBJ2-7 TRBV6-5 15 CASSYSRDSTYEQYF
TRBJ2-3 TRBV20-1 14 CSAAGTTGGDTQYF
TRBJ2-7 TRBV7-9 15 CASSPDIAGTTEQYF
TRBJ2-7 TRBV18 12 CASSPEGREQYF
TRBJ2-2 TRBV29-1 17 CSVGRQTTGELTGELFF
TRBJ1-2 TRBV7-2 15 CASSSRDRGSYGYTF
TRBJ2-7 TRBV6-5 16 CASSYRVRRDSYEQYF
TRBJ2-2 TRBV7-2 15 CASRQPGPSTGELFF
TRBJ1-1 TRBV20-1 16 CSATGTGGRRNTEAFF
TRBJ2-5 TRBV29-1 14 CSVGASPFQETQYF
TRBJ2-2 TRBV12-5 14 CASGSTGHTGELFF
TRBJ2-1 TRBV20-1 12 CSARDQTGFPFF
TRBJ2-3 TRBV19 15 CASMRGGLLTDTQYF